This entry lists 9 T cell receptor beta chains sequenced from one sample in a study of blood T cell repertoires in COVID-19. Measured with immunoSEQ multiplex PCR; TCRdb has only the in-frame clones, and not every one. The sample comprises 65,000 to 95,000 clones, 75% to 85% of which are singletons, and around 11% rests with the top ten. The specimen sequenced was peripheral blood. The receptors originated from a woman aged 40 to 49 with active or convalescent COVID-19.

The chain uses TRBV5-8 and TRBJ2-7; D perhaps matches TRBD2 (6 bases). The ends were cut back, 5 bases at V and 0 bases at J, with 21 bases in the middle. Germline CDR1 and CDR2: SGHTS and YDEGEE. This CDR3 has 17 residues. The CDR3, as DNA: TGTGCCAGCAGGCGGCTACCGGGACTCCTAAACTCCTACGAGCAGTACTTC. This encodes CASRRLPGLLNSYEQYF.

In DNA form, the CDR3 reads TGTGCCAGCAGCCCGCCTCCTAGGGGAGGGACCGGGGAGCTGTTTTTT. Translated: CASSPPPRGGTGELFF. This chain joins TRBV7-8 and TRBJ2-2; 7 bases line up with TRBD2. The CDR3 consists of 16 residues. J lost 5 bases, V lost 5 bases, and 11 bases had no gene match. Germline V lookup: CDR1 SGHVS, CDR2 FQNEAQ.

The chain uses TRBV18 and TRBJ2-3; TRBD2 matches at 10 bases. The CDR3 length is 17 residues. Germline V CDR1 and CDR2: KGHSH, LQKENI. Germline trimming cut 1 base from V and 1 base from J; bases unmatched to any gene: 5. The CDR3 DNA reads TGTGCCAGCTCACCACGTTCCCTAGCGGGGGGCACAGATACGCAGTATTTT. Translated: CASSPRSLAGGTDTQYF.

This clone showed up just once. The chain carries TRBV4-1 and TRBJ1-4; 8 positions match TRBD1. The CDR3 consists of 16 residues. J was trimmed by 5 bases and V by 2 bases; bases with no gene match: 7. Germline V gives CDR1 MGHRA, CDR2 YSYEKL. This chain's CDR3 is CASSQPARDRNEKLFF. DNA of the CDR3: TGCGCCAGCAGCCAACCGGCGCGGGACAGGAATGAAAAACTGTTTTTT.

V is TRBV12-3 or TRBV12-4 and J is TRBJ2-3, with 11 positions matching TRBD1. The CDR3 is made up of 13 amino acids. The V segment lost 8 bases and the J segment 4 bases; nucleotides outside the gene matches: 2. The CDR3 is CASRTGGADTQYF. CDR3 DNA: TGTGCCAGCCGGACAGGGGGCGCAGATACGCAGTATTTT.

The chain carries TRBV6-6 and TRBJ2-2; unclear D gene. This CDR3 comprises 14 residues. The germline V gene has CDR1 MNHNY and CDR2 SVGAGI (reference sequence). V was trimmed by 3 bases and J by 5 bases, leaving 10 bases between them. For the CDR3, the DNA is TGTGCCAGCAGTTATTCCCACTCGACCGGGGAGCTGTTTTTT. It is translated as CASSYSHSTGELFF.

The gene calls are TRBV21-1 and TRBJ1-5; no DNA check was done on the table's D call, TRBD1. TRBV21-1 is an annotated pseudogene. The CDR3 contains 15 residues. The CDR3 is CASSKWARSNQPQHF. CDR3 bases: TGTGCCAGCAGCAAATGGGCTCGTAGCAATCAGCCCCAGCATTTT.

The J gene is TRBJ1-3, the V gene TRBV7-2; D is uncertain. This CDR3 contains 13 residues. With 5 bases removed from V and 3 bases from J, the gap between germline ends came to 8 bases. Germline-derived CDR1 and CDR2 are SGHTA and FQGNSA. The CDR3: CASSEDGGNTIYF. CDR3 nucleotides: TGTGCCAGCAGCGAGGATGGTGGAAACACCATATATTTT.

V and J are TRBV11-2 and TRBJ2-4; possibly TRBD1 for D (5 bases). The ends were cut back, 1 base at V and 3 bases at J, with 13 bases in the middle. The CDR3 is made up of 16 amino acids. Germline V gives CDR1 SGHAT, CDR2 FQNNGV. CDR3 nucleotide sequence: TGTGCCAGCAGCTTAGGCAGGGCGGTCGGCAAAAACATTCAGTACTTC. Amino acids: CASSLGRAVGKNIQYF.